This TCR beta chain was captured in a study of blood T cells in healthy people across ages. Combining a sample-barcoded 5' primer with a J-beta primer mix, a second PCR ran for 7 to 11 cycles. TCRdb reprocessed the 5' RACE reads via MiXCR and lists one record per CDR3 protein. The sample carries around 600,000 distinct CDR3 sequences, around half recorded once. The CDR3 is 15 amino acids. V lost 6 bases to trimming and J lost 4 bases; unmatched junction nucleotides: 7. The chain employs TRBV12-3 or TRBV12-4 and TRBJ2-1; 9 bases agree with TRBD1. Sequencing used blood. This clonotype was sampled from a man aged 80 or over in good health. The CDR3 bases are TGTGCCAGCAGCCAGCGGACAGGGGTATACAATGAGCAGTTCTTC. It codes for CASSQRTGVYNEQFF.